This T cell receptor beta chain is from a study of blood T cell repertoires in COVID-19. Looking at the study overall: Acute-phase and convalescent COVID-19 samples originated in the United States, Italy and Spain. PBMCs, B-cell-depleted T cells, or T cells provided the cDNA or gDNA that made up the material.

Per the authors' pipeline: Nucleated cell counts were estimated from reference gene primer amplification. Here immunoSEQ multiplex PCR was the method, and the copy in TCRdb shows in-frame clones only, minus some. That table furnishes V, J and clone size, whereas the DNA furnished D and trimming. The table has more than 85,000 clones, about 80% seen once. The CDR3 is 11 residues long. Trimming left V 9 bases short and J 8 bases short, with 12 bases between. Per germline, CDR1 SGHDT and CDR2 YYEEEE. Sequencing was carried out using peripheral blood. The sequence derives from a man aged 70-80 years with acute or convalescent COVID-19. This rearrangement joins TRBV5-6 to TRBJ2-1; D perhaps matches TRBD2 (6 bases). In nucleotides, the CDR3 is TGTGCCACCTCCACGGGGGATGAGCAGTTCTTC. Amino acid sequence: CATSTGDEQFF.